This T cell receptor beta chain was identified during a study of blood T cell repertoires in COVID-19. Background on the study: Acute and convalescent COVID-19 specimens originated in the United States, Italy and Spain.

Data came from immunoSEQ multiplex PCR; TCRdb stores just in-frame clones and leaves some out. The sample has roughly 50,000 clones, approximately 81% seen once. The CDR3 loop spans 13 amino acids. The V segment lost 3 bases and the J segment 5 bases; nucleotides outside the gene matches: 4. V is TRBV12-3 or TRBV12-4 and J is TRBJ2-7; 7 bases are a match to TRBD2. Sequenced input: peripheral blood. The receptor's source is a woman aged 55-70 years with acute or convalescent COVID-19. CDR3 amino acids: CASSFAAGNEQYF. The CDR3 region has the DNA TGTGCCAGCAGTTTTGCAGCGGGAAACGAGCAGTACTTC.